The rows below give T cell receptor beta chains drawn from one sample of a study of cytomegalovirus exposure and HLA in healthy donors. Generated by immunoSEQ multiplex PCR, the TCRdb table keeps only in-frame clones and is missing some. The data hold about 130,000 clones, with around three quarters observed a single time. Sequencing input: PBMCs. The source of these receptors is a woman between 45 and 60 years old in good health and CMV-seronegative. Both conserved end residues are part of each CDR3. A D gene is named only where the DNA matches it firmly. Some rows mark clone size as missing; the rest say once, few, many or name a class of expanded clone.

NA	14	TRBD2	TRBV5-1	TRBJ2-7	CASSGGLGDYEQYF	TGCGCCAGCAGCGGCGGACTAGGGGACTACGAGCAGTACTTC
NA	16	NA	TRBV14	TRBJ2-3	CASSQLFGGESDTQYF	TGTGCCAGCAGCCAATTATTTGGCGGAGAATCAGATACGCAGTATTTT
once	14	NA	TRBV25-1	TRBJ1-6	CASSMGGNNSPLHF	TGTGCCAGCAGTATGGGAGGGAATAATTCACCCCTCCACTTT
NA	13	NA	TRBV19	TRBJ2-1	CASSTNRLDEQFF	TGTGCCAGTAGTACCAATCGACTAGATGAGCAGTTCTTC
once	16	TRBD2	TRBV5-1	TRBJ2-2	CGAPGTRAPNTGELFF	TGCGGAGCCCCCGGGACTAGGGCACCGAACACCGGGGAGCTGTTTTTT
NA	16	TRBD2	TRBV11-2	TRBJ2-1	CASSSVAREHGNEQFF	TGTGCCAGCAGCTCAGTAGCGCGGGAGCACGGAAATGAGCAGTTCTTC
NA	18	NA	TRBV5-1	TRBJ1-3	CASSLAPGVPRSGNTIYF	TGCGCCAGCAGCTTGGCCCCGGGGGTGCCACGCTCTGGAAACACCATATATTTT
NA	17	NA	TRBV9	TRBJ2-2	CASSVIGGPMFSGELFF	TGTGCCAGCAGCGTAATAGGAGGGCCGATGTTTAGCGGGGAGCTGTTTTTT
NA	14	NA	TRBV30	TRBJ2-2	CAWSVGQNTGELFF	TGTGCCTGGAGTGTCGGACAGAACACCGGGGAGCTGTTTTTT
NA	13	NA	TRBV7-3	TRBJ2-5	CASSLREKETQYF	TGTGCCAGCAGCTTACGGGAGAAGGAGACCCAGTACTTC
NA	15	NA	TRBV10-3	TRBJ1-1	CAISEFSTVNTEAFF	TGTGCCATCAGTGAGTTTTCGACAGTGAACACTGAAGCTTTCTTT
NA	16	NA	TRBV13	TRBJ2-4	CASSLSGERIENIQYF	TGTGCCAGCAGCTTATCCGGAGAGCGAATTGAAAACATTCAGTACTTC
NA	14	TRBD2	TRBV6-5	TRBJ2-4	CASSSRTSGDIQYF	TGTGCCAGCAGTTCGCGGACTAGCGGGGACATTCAGTACTTC
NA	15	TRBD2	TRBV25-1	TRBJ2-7	CASVPTSATYYEQYF	TGTGCCAGTGTACCAACTAGCGCAACTTACTACGAGCAGTACTTC
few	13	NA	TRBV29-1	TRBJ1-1	CSTRGGDGTEAFF	TGCAGCACCCGAGGGGGGGACGGCACTGAAGCTTTCTTT
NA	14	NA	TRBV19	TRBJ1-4	CASSMGAANEKLFF	TGTGCCAGTAGTATGGGGGCGGCTAATGAAAAACTGTTTTTT
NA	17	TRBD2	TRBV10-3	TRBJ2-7	CAISESGSGRAVNEQYF	TGTGCCATCAGTGAGTCGGGTAGCGGGAGGGCTGTGAACGAGCAGTACTTC
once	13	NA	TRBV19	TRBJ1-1	CASSPQGWTEAFF	TGTGCCAGTAGTCCACAGGGTTGGACTGAAGCTTTCTTT
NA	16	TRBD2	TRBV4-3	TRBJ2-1	CASSQGSGGPANEQFF	TGCGCCAGCAGCCAAGGTTCGGGAGGGCCTGCCAATGAGCAGTTCTTC
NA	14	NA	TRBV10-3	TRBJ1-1	CAISEGFGGAEAFF	TGTGCCATCAGTGAGGGGTTTGGGGGGGCTGAAGCTTTCTTT
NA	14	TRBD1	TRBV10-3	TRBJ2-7	CAISGTTGIGEQYF	TGTGCCATCAGTGGGACGACAGGGATTGGCGAGCAGTACTTC
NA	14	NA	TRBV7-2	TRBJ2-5	CASSLPDYSETQYF	TGTGCCAGCAGCTTACCCGACTACTCAGAGACCCAGTACTTC
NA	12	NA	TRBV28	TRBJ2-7	CASSFATYEQYF	TGTGCCAGCAGTTTCGCAACCTACGAGCAGTACTTC
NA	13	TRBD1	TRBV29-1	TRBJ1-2	CSAYLGQGSGYTF	TGCAGCGCTTACTTAGGACAGGGAAGCGGCTACACCTTC
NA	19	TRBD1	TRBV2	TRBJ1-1	CASRAGQGRRVLSTTEAFF	TGTGCCAGCAGGGCCGGACAGGGAAGGAGGGTCCTATCGACCACTGAAGCTTTCTTT
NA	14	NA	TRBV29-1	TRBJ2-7	CSVDTVTGSDEQYF	TGCAGCGTGGATACCGTAACAGGGAGTGACGAGCAGTACTTC
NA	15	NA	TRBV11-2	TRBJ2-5	CASSRIRSAGETQYF	TGTGCCAGCAGTCGGATTAGGTCGGCGGGAGAGACCCAGTACTTC
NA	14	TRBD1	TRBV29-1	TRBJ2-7	CSVEVRDRDYEQYF	TGCAGCGTTGAAGTCCGGGACAGGGACTACGAGCAGTACTTC
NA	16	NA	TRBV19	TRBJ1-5	CASSGTGRAWNQPQHF	TGTGCCAGTAGTGGCACAGGGAGAGCGTGGAATCAGCCCCAGCATTTT
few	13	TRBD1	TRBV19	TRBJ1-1	CASSIQGDTEAFF	TGTGCCAGTAGTATACAGGGGGACACTGAAGCTTTCTTT
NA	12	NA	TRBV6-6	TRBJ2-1	CASSSQGQGQFF	TGTGCCAGCAGTTCTCAGGGTCAGGGGCAGTTCTTC
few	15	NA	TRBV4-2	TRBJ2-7	CASSQEAKWGDEQYF	TGTGCCAGCAGCCAAGAAGCGAAGTGGGGAGACGAGCAGTACTTC
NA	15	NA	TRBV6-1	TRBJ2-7	CASSEGRGSSYEQYF	TGTGCCAGCAGTGAAGGGAGAGGGAGCTCCTACGAGCAGTACTTC
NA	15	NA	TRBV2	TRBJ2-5	CASSEALGGMETQYF	TGTGCCAGCAGTGAAGCGCTTGGCGGAATGGAGACCCAGTACTTC
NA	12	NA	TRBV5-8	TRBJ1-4	CASSATREKLFF	TGTGCCAGCAGCGCCACACGTGAAAAACTGTTTTTT
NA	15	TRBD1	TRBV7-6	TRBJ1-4	CASSLGGQGPEKLFF	TGTGCCAGCAGCTTAGGGGGACAGGGTCCTGAAAAACTGTTTTTT
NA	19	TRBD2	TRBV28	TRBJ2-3	CASSPFSGRGRASTDTQYF	TGTGCCAGCAGTCCCTTTAGCGGGAGGGGCCGTGCTAGCACAGATACGCAGTATTTT
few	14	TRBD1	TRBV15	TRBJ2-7	CATSLQTGPYEQYF	TGTGCCACCAGCCTCCAGACAGGGCCCTACGAGCAGTACTTC
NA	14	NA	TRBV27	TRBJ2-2	CASSFRQDTGELFF	TGTGCCAGCAGTTTCCGACAGGACACCGGGGAGCTGTTTTTT
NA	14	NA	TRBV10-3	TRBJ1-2	CAISVGRDSYGYTF	TGTGCCATCAGTGTAGGCCGAGACTCATATGGCTACACCTTC
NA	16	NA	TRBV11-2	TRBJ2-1	CASSSGTWDIYNEQFF	TGTGCCAGCAGCTCGGGGACTTGGGATATCTACAATGAGCAGTTCTTC
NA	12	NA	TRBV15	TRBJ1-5	CATSRDDQPQHF	TGTGCCACCAGCAGAGACGATCAGCCCCAGCATTTT
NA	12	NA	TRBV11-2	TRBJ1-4	CASSLQNEKLFF	TGTGCCAGCAGCTTACAAAATGAAAAACTGTTTTTT
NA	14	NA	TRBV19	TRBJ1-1	CASSTPGLGTEAFF	TGTGCCAGTAGTACACCGGGACTCGGAACTGAAGCTTTCTTT
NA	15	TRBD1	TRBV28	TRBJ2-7	CASSTTGVVTYEQYF	TGTGCCAGCAGCACAACAGGGGTGGTCACCTACGAGCAGTACTTC
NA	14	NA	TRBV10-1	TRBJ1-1	CASSEQSRGLKAFF	TGCGCCAGCAGTGAGCAATCCAGGGGATTAAAAGCTTTCTTT
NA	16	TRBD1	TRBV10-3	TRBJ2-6	CAITGQVDSGANVLTF	TGTGCCATCACCGGACAGGTGGACTCTGGGGCCAACGTCCTGACTTTC
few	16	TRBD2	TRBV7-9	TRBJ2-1	CASSLSRSAGGPGQFF	TGTGCCAGCAGCTTATCTCGTTCGGCGGGAGGGCCCGGGCAGTTCTTC
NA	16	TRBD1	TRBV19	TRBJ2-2	CASRAQGQGGTGELFF	TGTGCCAGTCGAGCCCAGGGACAGGGAGGGACCGGGGAGCTGTTTTTT
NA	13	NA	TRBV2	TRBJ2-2	CASSEAFTGELFF	TGTGCCAGCAGTGAAGCCTTCACCGGGGAGCTGTTTTTT